This record covers a single T cell receptor (beta chain). Method: immunoSEQ multiplex PCR; TCRdb's copy keeps in-frame clones and lacks some. The sample consists of 30,000 to 35,000 clones, approximately 80% of them appearing once. This record belongs to a study of PD-1 blockade in mismatch repair-deficient tumors. The CDR3 consists of 15 residues. The V gene lost 0 bases and the J gene lost 3 bases, with 6 bases spanning the gap. Germline assignment: CDR1 LNHNV and CDR2 YYDKDF (reference sequence). V and J are TRBV15 and TRBJ2-6; D ambiguous. The sequencing here drew on PBMCs, taken 6 weeks after starting pembrolizumab. The sequence came from an adult with mismatch repair-deficient cancer. CDR3 coding DNA: TGTGCCACCAGCAGAGATCTCTTTGGGGCCAACGTCCTGACTTTC. This sequence encodes CATSRDLFGANVLTF.